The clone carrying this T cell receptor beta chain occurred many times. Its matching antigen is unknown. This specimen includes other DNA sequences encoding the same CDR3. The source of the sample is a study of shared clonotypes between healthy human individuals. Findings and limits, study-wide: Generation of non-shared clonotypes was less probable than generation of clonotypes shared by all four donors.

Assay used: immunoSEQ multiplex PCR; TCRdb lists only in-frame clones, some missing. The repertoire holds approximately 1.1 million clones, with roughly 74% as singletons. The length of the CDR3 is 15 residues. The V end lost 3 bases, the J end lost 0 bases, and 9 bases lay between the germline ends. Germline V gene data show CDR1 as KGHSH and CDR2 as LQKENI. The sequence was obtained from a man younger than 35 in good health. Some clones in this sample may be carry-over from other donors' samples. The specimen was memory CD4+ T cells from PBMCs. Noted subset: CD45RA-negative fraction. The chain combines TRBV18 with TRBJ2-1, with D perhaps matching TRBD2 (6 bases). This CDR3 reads CASSPGLSSYNEQFF. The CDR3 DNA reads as TGTGCCAGCTCACCGGGACTCAGCTCCTACAATGAGCAGTTCTTC. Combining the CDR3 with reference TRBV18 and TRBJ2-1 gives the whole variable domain NAGVMQNPRHLVRRRGQEARLRCSPMKGHSHVYWYRQLPEEGLKFMVYLQKENIIDESGMPKERFSAEFPKEGPSILRIQQVVRGDSAAYFCASSPGLSSYNEQFFGPGTRLTVL.